This T cell receptor (beta chain) was observed in a study of blood T cell repertoires in COVID-19. The V gene lost 2 bases and the J gene lost 2 bases, with 7 bases spanning the gap. The CDR3 has 13 residues. Germline V gene sequence: CDR1 MNHNS, CDR2 SASEGT. This clone was detected a few times. The table came from immunoSEQ multiplex PCR; TCRdb's copy has only in-frame clones and leaves some out. This sample has approximately 87,000 clones, with 80% to 90% found just once. This chain links TRBV6-1 with TRBJ2-7; TRBD2 is a possible D gene (5 bases). Sequenced input: peripheral blood. The clonotype was recovered from a woman of 80 years or more with acute or convalescent COVID-19. The CDR3 loop reads CASSELGAYEQYF. The CDR3 nucleotides read TGTGCCAGCAGTGAACTCGGGGCCTACGAGCAGTACTTC.